The 3 T cell receptor beta chains in this list originate from one sample, sequenced in a study of blood T cell repertoires in COVID-19. Method: immunoSEQ multiplex PCR; TCRdb's copy keeps in-frame clones and lacks some. The sample yields a few hundred thousand clones, approximately 77% seen once. Sequenced: peripheral blood. All receptors come from a human donor with acute or convalescent COVID-19. The donor label of this sample is uncertain.

This clone was seen more than once but under ten times. The V call is TRBV5-8, the J call TRBJ1-5, with D uncertain. CDR3 size: 14 residues. Germline V CDR1 and CDR2: SGHTS, YDEGEE. V was trimmed by 0 bases and J by 5 bases, leaving 9 bases between them. The CDR3 bases are TGTGCCAGCAGCTTGGGCCAGGCACATCAGCCCCAGCATTTT. Protein: CASSLGQAHQPQHF.

This chain connects TRBV19 to TRBJ2-1; possibly TRBD2 for D (6 bases). CDR1 LNHDA and CDR2 SQIVND come from the germline V gene (reference sequence). The V gene lost 4 bases and the J gene lost 0 bases, with 10 bases spanning the gap. The length of the CDR3 is 15 residues. The CDR3 DNA reads TGTGCCAGTAGTAATCGGGGGAGCTCCTACAATGAGCAGTTCTTC. It is translated as CASSNRGSSYNEQFF.

This chain connects TRBV7-9 to TRBJ1-6, with 8 bases fitting TRBD1. This CDR3 region has 15 residues. V lost 4 bases and J lost 5; bases outside the gene matches: 4. Germline loops: CDR1 SEHNR, CDR2 FQNEAQ (reference sequence). CDR3 sequence reads: CASSSDRVDNSPLHF. CDR3 DNA: TGTGCCAGCAGCTCGGACAGGGTGGATAATTCACCCCTCCACTTT.